These T cell receptor beta chains were read from a single sample in a study of T cells in Graves' hyperthyroidism and ophthalmopathy. TCRdb re-derived calls from the multiplex PCR reads in MiXCR, one entry per CDR3 protein. The sample shows around 390,000 distinct CDR3 sequences, more than 12% of them seen only once. Sample: blood. The receptors come from a woman aged 25 to 39 with Graves' ophthalmopathy. Each CDR3 is given with its conserved first and last residue. The D gene is left open where the match is weak. Not all rows give a size; the values are once, few, many and, for expanded clones, a class.

v_gene: TRBV20-1
j_gene: TRBJ1-1
abundance: many
d_gene: .
CDR3nt: TGCAGTGCTAGAGAATCCACCCCGGAGGAAGCTTTCTTT
CDR3aa: CSARESTPEEAFF

v_gene: TRBV6-1
j_gene: TRBJ1-1
abundance: many
d_gene: .
CDR3nt: TGTGCCAGCACTGTCGGACGGATCATGAACACTGAAGCTTTCTTT
CDR3aa: CASTVGRIMNTEAFF

v_gene: TRBV27
j_gene: TRBJ1-1
abundance: .
d_gene: TRBD1
CDR3nt: TGTGCCAGCAGTTACCACAGGGGAACTGAAGCTTTCTTT
CDR3aa: CASSYHRGTEAFF

v_gene: TRBV2
j_gene: TRBJ2-1
abundance: many
d_gene: .
CDR3nt: TGTGCCAGCAATAAAGGTTTTGGCGATGAGCAGTTCTTC
CDR3aa: CASNKGFGDEQFF

v_gene: TRBV15
j_gene: TRBJ2-5
abundance: .
d_gene: .
CDR3nt: TGTGCCACCAGCAGAGACCCGGGGGAGACCCAGTACTTC
CDR3aa: CATSRDPGETQYF

v_gene: TRBV9
j_gene: TRBJ2-1
abundance: .
d_gene: .
CDR3nt: TGTGCCAGCCATGGAAACCCTCTCTGGAATGAGCAGTTCTTC
CDR3aa: CASHGNPLWNEQFF

v_gene: TRBV11-2
j_gene: TRBJ2-3
abundance: many
d_gene: .
CDR3nt: TGTGCCAGCAGCTTAGCGGGCTCGCCCACAGATACGCAGTATTTT
CDR3aa: CASSLAGSPTDTQYF

v_gene: TRBV4-1
j_gene: TRBJ2-3
abundance: many
d_gene: TRBD2
CDR3nt: TGCGCCAGCAGCCACAGAAGAGACCTAGCGGGCACAGATACGCAGTATTTT
CDR3aa: CASSHRRDLAGTDTQYF

v_gene: TRBV27
j_gene: TRBJ1-2
abundance: once
d_gene: .
CDR3nt: TGTGCCAGCAGTTTCTCTAGCTACTATGGCTACACCTTC
CDR3aa: CASSFSSYYGYTF

v_gene: TRBV7-9
j_gene: TRBJ2-3
abundance: .
d_gene: TRBD2
CDR3nt: TGTGCCAGCAGCCACCCGTCCCAATCGGGGACTAGCGGGGGATACACAGATACGCAGTATTTT
CDR3aa: CASSHPSQSGTSGGYTDTQYF

v_gene: TRBV5-1
j_gene: TRBJ2-1
abundance: few
d_gene: .
CDR3nt: TGCGCCAGCAGCTTGGCCTCGGGGGGCCCTATGAATGAGCAGTTCTTC
CDR3aa: CASSLASGGPMNEQFF

v_gene: TRBV28
j_gene: TRBJ2-7
abundance: .
d_gene: TRBD1
CDR3nt: TGTGCCAGCAGTTGGACAGGGTCGACCTACGAGCAGTACTTC
CDR3aa: CASSWTGSTYEQYF

v_gene: TRBV6-1
j_gene: TRBJ2-7
abundance: many
d_gene: .
CDR3nt: TGTGCCAGCGCCAGACAGGCCTCCTACGAGCAGTACTTC
CDR3aa: CASARQASYEQYF

v_gene: TRBV20-1
j_gene: TRBJ1-4
abundance: many
d_gene: .
CDR3nt: TGCAGTGCTAGAGCCTCGGGGGAAAAACTGTTTTTT
CDR3aa: CSARASGEKLFF

v_gene: TRBV5-8
j_gene: TRBJ1-4
abundance: .
d_gene: TRBD1
CDR3nt: TGTGCCAGCAGCCTGGGACAGCATAATGAAAAACTGTTTTTT
CDR3aa: CASSLGQHNEKLFF

v_gene: TRBV11-2
j_gene: TRBJ2-3
abundance: many
d_gene: .
CDR3nt: TGTGCCAGCAGCTTTTTTAGCGGCGAAGATACGCAGTATTTT
CDR3aa: CASSFFSGEDTQYF

v_gene: TRBV19
j_gene: TRBJ2-2
abundance: .
d_gene: .
CDR3nt: TGTGCCAGTACTCTCGGGGACCTCGGGGAGCTGTTTTTT
CDR3aa: CASTLGDLGELFF

v_gene: TRBV4-2
j_gene: TRBJ2-2
abundance: many
d_gene: TRBD2
CDR3nt: TGTGCCAGCAGCCAAGGAGGCGGGGGGGAGCACACCGGGGAGCTGTTTTTT
CDR3aa: CASSQGGGGEHTGELFF

v_gene: TRBV7-3
j_gene: TRBJ2-1
abundance: few
d_gene: .
CDR3nt: TGTGCCAGCAGCTCAGGGCGCCTTAATGAGCAGTTCTTC
CDR3aa: CASSSGRLNEQFF

v_gene: TRBV19
j_gene: TRBJ1-4
abundance: .
d_gene: .
CDR3nt: TGTGCCAGTAGCCCCGGGTGGGTACTGTTTTTT
CDR3aa: CASSPGWVLFF